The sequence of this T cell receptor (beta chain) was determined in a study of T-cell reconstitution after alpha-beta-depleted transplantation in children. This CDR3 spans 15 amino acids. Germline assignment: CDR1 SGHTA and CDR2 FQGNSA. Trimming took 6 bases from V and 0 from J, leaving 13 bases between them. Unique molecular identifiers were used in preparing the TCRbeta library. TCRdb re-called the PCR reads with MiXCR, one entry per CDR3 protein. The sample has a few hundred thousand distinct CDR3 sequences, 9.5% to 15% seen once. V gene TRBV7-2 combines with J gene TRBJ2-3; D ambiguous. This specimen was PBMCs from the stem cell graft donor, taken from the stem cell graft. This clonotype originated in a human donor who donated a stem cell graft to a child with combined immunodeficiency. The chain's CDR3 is CASSSTAVSTDTQYF. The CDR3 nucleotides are TGTGCCAGCAGTTCAACGGCGGTTAGCACAGATACGCAGTATTTT.